This entry concerns a single T cell receptor (beta chain). Original methodology: How many nucleated cells were present was estimated from reference gene primer amplification. Produced via immunoSEQ multiplex PCR; TCRdb's table is partial and in-frame only. V and J calls and clone size are given by that table; D and trimming were obtained from the DNA. The sample carries approximately 99,000 clones, roughly 88% recorded once. The V gene end was trimmed by 3 bases and the J gene end by 6 bases; junction bases not matched to a gene: 3. The germline CDR1 and CDR2 sequences are LNHNV and YYDKDF (reference sequence). This CDR3 region has 14 residues. This sample was taken from a study of blood T cell repertoires in COVID-19. Study background: Specimens from acute and convalescent COVID-19 originated in the United States, Italy and Spain.

What was sequenced was peripheral blood. The V and J genes are TRBV15 and TRBJ2-1, with 9 bases fitting TRBD2. The sequence was obtained from a man aged 50 to 60 with COVID-19, enrolled during active disease. The CDR3 coding sequence is TGTGCCACCAGCAGGAGCGGGGGGTTCAATGAGCAGTTCTTC. Protein sequence: CATSRSGGFNEQFF.